This T cell receptor (beta chain) was retrieved from a study of metastatic and nonmetastatic thyroid tumors. At the level of the study: Peripheral blood and tumor or nodule samples from malignant and benign thyroid patients were compared.

TCRdb re-called the PCR reads with MiXCR. The table records approximately 84,000 clones, under 15% of them present only once. Nobody among the patients had been given any treatment before thyroid surgery. Trimming shortened V by 0 bases and J by 3 bases, and 6 bases separated the two germline ends. The CDR3 extends over 13 amino acids. The germline gives CDR1 SGHRS, CDR2 YFSETQ. The TCR comes from a female donor with papillary thyroid cancer or a benign thyroid nodule (not recorded which). Some clones in this sample may be carry-over from other donors' samples. Sequenced input: blood. The chain links TRBV5-1 to TRBJ1-2, with D possibly TRBD1 on 5 matching bases. CDR3 DNA: TGCGCCAGCAGCTTGGGAGGGGACTATGGCTACACCTTC. It translates to CASSLGGDYGYTF. The whole variable domain, filled in from reference TRBV5-1 and TRBJ1-2, reads KAGVTQTPRYLIKTRGQQVTLSCSPISGHRSVSWYQQTPGQGLQFLFEYFSETQRNKGNFPGRFSGRQFSNSRSEMNVSTLELGDSALYLCASSLGGDYGYTFGSGTRLTVV.